This TCR beta chain is from a study of spatial heterogeneity in lung cancer. Study-level background: The library had UMIs, and each TCR and UMI pair averaged more than ten raw reads. Overall study results and limits: Resection saw ubiquitous expanded tumor TCRs appear in blood more than follow-up did.

The V and J ends lost 5 bases and 6 bases respectively, with 17 bases between them. The CDR3 is 15 amino acids. Germline V gene sequence: CDR1 MNHEY, CDR2 SVGAGI. In this sample, this clonotype turned up a few times. Its antigen is unidentified. TCRdb re-called the 5' RACE reads through MiXCR, storing one row per CDR3 protein. The data show tens of thousands of distinct CDR3 sequences, about 5.8% seen once. Documented time point: sample taken at primary tumor resection. Whole RNA, which was extracted from tumor, nontumor lung tissue or frozen PBMC, was sequenced without any cell sorting. Sequences were derived from PBMCs, sampled at surgery. V usage is TRBV6-5 and J usage is TRBJ2-4; D might be TRBD2 (6 bases). The receptor's source is a male donor with early-stage non-small cell lung cancer. In nucleotides, the CDR3 is TGTGCCAGCAGTCCCAAGGGACTGCATTTAAACATTCAGTACTTC. Encoded protein: CASSPKGLHLNIQYF.